This entry features one T cell receptor beta chain sequence. What this receptor recognizes is not known. Nothing much larger sits one base from this clone, and base qualities are not available. This specimen comes from a study of T cells after yellow fever vaccination (dated 2019 in TCRdb). About the study as a whole: The SMART-Seq v4 Ultra Low Input RNA kit was used to prepare libraries from fractions with low cell numbers. Bulk PBMC replicates and cell subsets were isolated from blood drawn at multiple timepoints before and after both primary and secondary immunization. Bulk TCR alpha and beta repertoires were sequenced longitudinally to track T-cell clones before and after primary and booster YFV17D yellow fever vaccination. Two healthy male donors, one aged 18 to 30 and one aged 30 to 39 years, were included in the cohort.

The data were produced on an Illumina NovaSeq 6000. TCR cDNA was synthesized by 5'RACE template switching, through which a universal primer site and unique molecular identifiers were introduced. Priming for cDNA synthesis came from both the TCR alpha and TCR beta constant segments. Library amplification used two PCR steps, and the second PCR step added sample barcodes and sequencing adapters. Sequencing of libraries was done on Illumina HiSeq 2500 (2x100 bp) or NovaSeq (2x150 bp). The paper's processing steps were these. Reads were demultiplexed and collapsed into UMI consensus sequences with MIGEC, and V(D)J alignment was performed with MiXCR. Clonotypes responding to the vaccine were identified with edgeR on replicate PBMC samples, with the criteria of FDR below 0.01 and a log2 fold change above 5 up to day 15. Each bulk clonotype was labeled CD4 or CD8 based on which sequenced repertoire, CD4 or CD8, contained the clonotype at higher abundance. TCRdb trimmed public reads at Q25 via fastp, called clones via MiXCR and kept in-frame beta chains. Each CDR3 protein gets just one entry, which takes the most common genes and DNA from the rows behind it. In this record, the V and J calls reflect TCRdb's handling and not the investigators' own analysis. This sample lists 100,000 to 150,000 distinct CDR3 sequences; approximately 16% were detected once. The top ten clonotypes cover roughly two fifths of the sample.

The CDR3, cysteine through phenylalanine, is 13 amino acids long. The entry retains the CDR3 DNA only, 39 bases that are in frame from base 1. V is shortened by 7 bases, J by 5 bases, and the region joining them spans 13 bases. The germline V gene (reference sequence) specifies MNHNY as CDR1 and SVGAGI as CDR2. According to the study, the label for this sample's treatment or condition signals: live attenuated yellow fever vaccine strain. PBMCs were isolated from peripheral blood using a standard Ficoll-Paque protocol. Dynabeads CD4 and CD8 positive selection kits were used to isolate the CD4 and CD8 T-cell fractions. TriZol was used to extract RNA from bulk PBMCs, from CD4 and CD8 fractions, and from dextramer-positive and dextramer-negative fractions. Study-level results and caveats: The secondary T-cell response was weaker than the primary response but faster, peaking on day 5 instead of day 15. A small fraction of clonotypes appeared in both the CD4 and CD8 compartments, likely as a result of convergent recombination. Because only a couple of donors were included in the study, the extent to which the findings can be generalized is limited. Most clones expanded after primary vaccination (approximately 97% of CD4 and 70% to 90% of CD8) were re-detected after the booster, suggesting that broad memory maintenance occurred. Because abundant contaminating clonotypes from the bulk population could be contained in FACS-sorted repertoires, computational filtering was required.

This TCR was sampled from a man aged 18 to 30 who received the YFV17D yellow fever vaccine. The receptor chain draws on TRBV6-6 and TRBJ2-3; the D gene cannot be named for sure. The sequenced sample was CD8+ T cells sorted from PBMCs, obtained 5 days after the yellow fever booster vaccination. In nucleotides, the sequence is TGTGCCAGCACCGCCTTAGTTGGAGATACGCAGTATTTT. Translated, this is CASTALVGDTQYF.